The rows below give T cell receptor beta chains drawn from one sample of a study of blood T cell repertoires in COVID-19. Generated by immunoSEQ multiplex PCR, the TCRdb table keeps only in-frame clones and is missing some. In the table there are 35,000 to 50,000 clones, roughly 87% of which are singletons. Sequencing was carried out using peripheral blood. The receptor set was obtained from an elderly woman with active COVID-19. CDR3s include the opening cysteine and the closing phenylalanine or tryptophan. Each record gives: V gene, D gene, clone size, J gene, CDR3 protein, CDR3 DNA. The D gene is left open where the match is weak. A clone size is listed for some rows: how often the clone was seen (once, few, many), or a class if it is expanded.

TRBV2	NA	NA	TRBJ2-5	CASSEDLGAQETQYF	TGTGCCAGCAGTGAAGATCTAGGCGCCCAAGAGACCCAGTACTTC
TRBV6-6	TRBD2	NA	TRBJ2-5	CASRGSQAGRRETQYF	TGTGCCAGCAGAGGATCCCAAGCGGGGCGTAGGGAGACCCAGTACTTC
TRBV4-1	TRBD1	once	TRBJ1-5	CASSRTGREQPQHF	TGCGCCAGCAGCCGGACAGGGAGGGAACAGCCCCAGCATTTT
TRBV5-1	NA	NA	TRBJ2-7	CASSPEGLDEQYF	TGCGCCAGCAGCCCCGAGGGCCTGGACGAGCAGTACTTC
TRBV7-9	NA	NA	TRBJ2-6	CASSLVQISGANVLTF	TGTGCCAGCAGCTTAGTTCAAATCTCTGGGGCCAACGTCCTGACTTTC
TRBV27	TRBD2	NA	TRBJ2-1	CASSHDLSGGADEQFF	TGTGCCAGCAGCCACGACCTTAGCGGGGGGGCCGATGAGCAGTTCTTC
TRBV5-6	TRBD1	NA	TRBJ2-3	CASSLLRTGEDTQYF	TGTGCCAGCAGCTTGCTGCGGACAGGGGAAGATACGCAGTATTTT
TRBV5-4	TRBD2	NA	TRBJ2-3	CASSNAGGQADTQYF	TGTGCCAGCAGCAACGCGGGGGGGCAAGCAGATACGCAGTATTTT
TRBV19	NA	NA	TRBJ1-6	CASSIVGAGVNSPLHF	TGTGCCAGTAGTATAGTCGGGGCAGGGGTAAATTCACCCCTCCACTTT
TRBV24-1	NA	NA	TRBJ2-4	CATSDPTGPFKNIQYF	TGTGCCACCAGTGACCCGACAGGCCCGTTCAAAAACATTCAGTACTTC
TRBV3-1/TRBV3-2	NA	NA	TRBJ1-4	CASSQDISGRLFF	TGTGCCAGCAGCCAAGACATTTCCGGGAGACTGTTTTTT
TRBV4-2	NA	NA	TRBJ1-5	CASSQDGRSNQPQHF	TGTGCCAGCAGCCAAGATGGCCGATCCAATCAGCCCCAGCATTTT
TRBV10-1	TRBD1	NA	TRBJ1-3	CASSESSGQGGNTIYF	TGCGCCAGCAGTGAGTCGTCAGGACAGGGCGGAAACACCATATATTTT
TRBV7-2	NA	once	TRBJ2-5	CASSLVGTVGATQYF	TGTGCCAGCAGCTTAGTTGGGACTGTCGGCGCGACCCAGTACTTC
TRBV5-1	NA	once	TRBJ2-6	CASSPPSSGANVLTF	TGCGCCAGCAGCCCTCCCAGCTCTGGGGCCAACGTCCTGACTTTC
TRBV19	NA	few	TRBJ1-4	CASSIGQGGEKLFF	TGTGCCAGTAGTATAGGGCAGGGTGGTGAAAAACTGTTTTTT
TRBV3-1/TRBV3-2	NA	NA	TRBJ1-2	CASSRNRDGYTF	TGTGCCAGCAGCCGGAACAGGGATGGCTACACCTTC
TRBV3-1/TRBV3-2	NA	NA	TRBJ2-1	CASSGRATGNEQFF	TGTGCCAGCAGCGGTCGAGCTACAGGAAATGAGCAGTTCTTC
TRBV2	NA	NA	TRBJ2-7	CASSGAGAFYEQYF	TGTGCCAGCAGTGGGGCAGGGGCCTTCTACGAGCAGTACTTC
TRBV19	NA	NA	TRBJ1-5	CASSMAPGDQPQHF	TGTGCCAGTAGTATGGCGCCCGGGGATCAGCCCCAGCATTTT
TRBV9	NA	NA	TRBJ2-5	CASSVGVRETQYF	TGTGCCAGCAGCGTAGGGGTGAGGGAGACCCAGTACTTC
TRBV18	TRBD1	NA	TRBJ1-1	CASSQQGGGNTEAFF	TGTGCCAGCTCCCAACAGGGGGGAGGGAACACTGAAGCTTTCTTT
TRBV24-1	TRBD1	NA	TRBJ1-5	CATSPPRQGAYQPQHF	TGTGCCACCAGTCCCCCTAGACAGGGGGCATATCAGCCCCAGCATTTT
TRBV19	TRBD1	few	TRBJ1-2	CASSTPGQKMYGYTF	TGTGCCAGTAGTACTCCGGGACAGAAGATGTATGGCTACACCTTC
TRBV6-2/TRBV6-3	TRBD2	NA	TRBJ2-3	CASSYPSRGGVNTQYF	TGTGCCAGCAGTTACCCAAGTCGGGGGGGCGTAAATACGCAGTATTTT
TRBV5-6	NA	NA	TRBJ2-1	CASSSDSSRQFF	TGTGCCAGCAGCTCCGACAGCTCAAGGCAGTTCTTC
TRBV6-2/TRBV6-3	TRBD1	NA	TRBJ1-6	CASSRQGNSPLHF	TGTGCCAGCAGTAGACAGGGGAATTCACCCCTCCACTTT
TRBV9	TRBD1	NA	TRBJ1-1	CASSPMQGAQFTWAFF	TGTGCCAGCAGCCCAATGCAGGGGGCCCAGTTTACGTGGGCTTTCTTT